The 12 T cell receptor beta chains presented below share a single source sample, sequenced in a study of blood T cells in healthy people across ages. The authors ran a second PCR of about 6 to 11 cycles using a sample-barcoded 5' primer and a J-beta primer mix. TCRdb itself ran the 5' RACE reads through MiXCR, one entry per CDR3 protein. The data contain around 1,000,000 distinct CDR3 sequences, approximately 25% of them seen just once; the ten biggest clones take up less than 0.85%. These data were also reused for a study on T cells of mothers and their children.

The source material was blood. All receptors come from a girl aged 2 to 9 in good health.

This clonotype was seen ten or more times. The genes are TRBV27 and TRBJ2-1; either TRBD1 or TRBD2 may supply D (5 bases each). The germline CDR1 and CDR2 sequences are MNHEY and SMNVEV (reference sequence). The length of the CDR3 is 12 residues. V lost 3 bases and J 9 bases, leaving 9 bases between the germline ends. This CDR3 is CASSFTGGEQFF. The CDR3 bases are TGTGCCAGCAGTTTCACTGGGGGTGAGCAGTTCTTC.

This clonotype occurred a few times. The rearrangement joins TRBV20-1 to TRBJ2-5; 11 bases fit TRBD2. The J call is uncertain, as TRBJ2-1 better fits the DNA end. Germline CDR1 is DFQATT and CDR2 is SNEGSKA (reference sequence). The CDR3 has 15 amino acids. The CDR3 region has the DNA TGCAGTGCTAGAGAACTAGCGGGAGCCCACAATGAGCAGTTCTTC. It translates to CSARELAGAHNEQFF.

This clonotype came up a few times. J is TRBJ1-2 and V is TRBV19; 8 bases are a match to TRBD1. J was trimmed by 6 bases and V by 9 bases; bases with no gene match: 9. CDR3 size: 13 residues. Germline CDR1 and CDR2: LNHDA and SQIVND (reference sequence). The CDR3 protein is CASLSDRVNGYTF. DNA for the CDR3: TGTGCCAGCCTCTCGGACAGGGTTAATGGCTACACCTTC.

The J gene is TRBJ2-5, the V gene TRBV5-1, with D unclear. The CDR3 consists of 15 residues. The germline V gene encodes CDR1 SGHRS and CDR2 YFSETQ. With 0 bases removed from V and 3 bases from J, the gap between germline ends came to 12 bases. The CDR3 nucleotides are TGCGCCAGCAGCTTGGCCCCGCAGAGAAAAGAGACCCAGTACTTC. Translating gives CASSLAPQRKETQYF. Combining the CDR3 with reference TRBV5-1 and TRBJ2-5 gives the whole variable domain KAGVTQTPRYLIKTRGQQVTLSCSPISGHRSVSWYQQTPGQGLQFLFEYFSETQRNKGNFPGRFSGRQFSNSRSEMNVSTLELGDSALYLCASSLAPQRKETQYFGPGTRLLVL.

The sample holds a few counts of this clonotype. This rearrangement joins TRBV5-6 to TRBJ2-1; perhaps TRBD2 as D (5 bases). TRBJ2-7 explains the end of the DNA better; the J call may be wrong. The CDR3 extends over 13 amino acids. Germline lookup yields CDR1 SGHDT and CDR2 YYEEEE. The CDR3 coding sequence is TGTGCCAGCAAGATAGCGCTTGGCGACGAGCAGTACTTC. Its protein is CASKIALGDEQYF.

The genes are TRBV12-5 and TRBJ2-1; 7 nucleotides match TRBD2. V was clipped by 7 bases and J by 7 bases; unmatched bases: 13. Germline V gene data show CDR1 as LGHNT and CDR2 as FRNRAP. This CDR3 comprises 15 residues. The CDR3 loop is CASAERSGAWNEQFF. For the CDR3, the DNA is TGTGCTAGTGCCGAGAGAAGCGGGGCCTGGAATGAGCAGTTCTTC.

The V call is TRBV12-5, the J call TRBJ2-3, with a possible D match to TRBD1 (5 bases). The V gene lost 0 bases and the J gene lost 2 bases, with 12 bases spanning the gap. The CDR3 has 16 residues. The germline V gene encodes CDR1 LGHNT and CDR2 FRNRAP. This chain's CDR3 is CASGLVVGANTDTQYF. CDR3 in DNA: TGTGCTAGTGGTTTGGTGGTAGGGGCGAACACAGATACGCAGTATTTT.

The chain carries TRBV7-3 and TRBJ1-1; tentative D call: TRBD1 (5 bases). V was trimmed by 5 bases and J by 1 base, leaving 17 bases between them. CDR3 length: 16 residues. Germline CDR1 SGHTA, CDR2 FQGTGA. CDR3 DNA sequence: TGTGCCAGCAGCCCGATGGGGGGAAACCCGAACACTGAAGCTTTCTTT. It yields the protein CASSPMGGNPNTEAFF.

This clonotype occurred a few times. The rearrangement joins TRBV27 to TRBJ2-5, with D maybe TRBD1 (5 bases). The DNA end is more similar to TRBJ2-7, so the J call may be wrong. The CDR3 runs 15 residues. Looked up from germline, CDR1 is MNHEY and CDR2 is SMNVEV (reference sequence). The chain's CDR3 is CASSSDTSFSYEQYF. DNA for the CDR3: TGTGCCAGCAGTTCGGACACCAGCTTCTCCTACGAGCAGTACTTC.

There are a few counts of this clonotype. The CDR3: CASSFIRGYDEQYF. The CDR3 coding sequence is TGTGCCAGCAGTTTTATCAGGGGTTACGATGAGCAGTACTTC. The chain couples TRBV12-3 or TRBV12-4 to TRBJ2-7; D perhaps matches TRBD1 (6 bases). V lost 3 bases to trimming and J lost 7 bases, with 16 bases between them. The CDR3 is made up of 14 amino acids.

This clonotype has a handful of counts. The rearrangement links TRBV27 to TRBJ2-5; D possibly matches TRBD1 or TRBD2 (5 bases each). The DNA end lines up better with TRBJ2-1; the J call may be wrong. The CDR3 runs 13 residues. Germline V gives CDR1 MNHEY, CDR2 SMNVEV (reference sequence). The CDR3 sequence is CASISGFSDEQFF. Written as DNA, the CDR3 is TGTGCCAGCATCTCAGGGTTTAGCGATGAGCAGTTCTTC.

This clonotype was found a few times. The J gene is TRBJ2-4, the V gene TRBV2, with TRBD1 matching over 7 bases. The germline CDR1 and CDR2 sequences are SNHLY and FYNNEI. This CDR3 has 16 residues. V was pared by 8 bases and J by 8 bases, with 18 bases of the junction left unmatched. This chain's CDR3 is CASARPDREGADIQYF. The CDR3, as DNA: TGTGCCAGCGCGAGACCCGACAGGGAAGGAGCGGACATTCAGTACTTC.